Listed here is a single T cell receptor (beta chain). Its specificity is unknown. This PCR relied on a set of 60 Vbeta primers and 13 Jbeta primers. Sequencing used immunoSEQ multiplex PCR; TCRdb keeps in-frame clones, though not all of them. The sample lists roughly 130,000 clones, roughly 80% occurring once. V lost 2 bases and J lost 6, with 7 bases in between. The CDR3 consists of 11 residues. From germline, CDR1 is SQVTM and CDR2 ANQGSEA. The data were obtained in a study of cytomegalovirus exposure and HLA in healthy donors. Overall study findings and caveats: Common viral pathogens seemed to be connected with several of the most significant clusters, according to a later analysis. Later work found that TCR association rates differed between HLA loci; DRB1 had the most and HLA-C the fewest. The study had only CMV serostatus as immune exposure information. Presence/absence analyses assumed roughly uniform sequencing depth across donors.

This clonotype originated in a man aged 40-50 years in good health and CMV-seronegative. The genes are TRBV29-1 and TRBJ1-2; no reliable D call. The source material was PBMCs. CDR3 sequence reads: CSVEYRDGYTF. CDR3 DNA: TGCAGCGTTGAATATAGAGATGGCTACACCTTC. Full variable domain (missing parts from reference TRBV29-1 and TRBJ1-2): SAVISQKPSRDICQRGTSLTIQCQVDSQVTMMFWYRQQPGQSLTLIATANQGSEATYESGFVIDKFPISRPNLTFSTLTVSNMSPEDSSIYLCSVEYRDGYTFGSGTRLTVV.